The 19 T cell receptor beta chains below come from one sample, sequenced in a study of beta chain features in type 1 diabetes. Reverse transcription of all isolated RNA meant that expressed TCRB transcripts were sequenced. The repertoire was sequenced with immunoSEQ multiplex PCR; TCRdb's copy has only in-frame clones and lacks some. The data contain 150,000 or so clones, approximately 10% of them singletons. Sample: central memory CD4+ T cells from blood. The receptors here all came from a woman in her forties in good health.

The rearrangement joins TRBV7-9 to TRBJ1-2; TRBD1 is a possible D gene (5 bases). Looked up from germline, CDR1 is SEHNR and CDR2 is FQNEAQ (reference sequence). The CDR3 runs to 13 residues. V lost 3 bases and J 2 bases, leaving 7 bases between the germline ends. The DNA of the CDR3 is TGTGCCAGCAGCTTTAAGGGGAACTATGGCTACACCTTC. Translating it yields CASSFKGNYGYTF.

This rearrangement joins TRBV6-5 to TRBJ1-3; no clear D gene. The germline V gene encodes CDR1 MNHEY and CDR2 SVGAGI. The CDR3 runs to 15 residues. V lost 0 bases to trimming and J lost 2 bases, with 8 bases between them. CDR3 residues: CASSYSTVAGNTIYF. CDR3 coding DNA: TGTGCCAGCAGTTACTCAACCGTAGCTGGAAACACCATATATTTT.

This rearrangement joins TRBV2 to TRBJ2-3; TRBD2 matches 11 bases. V lost 5 bases, J lost 7 bases, and 14 bases stayed unmatched. The CDR3 consists of 17 residues. In germline, CDR1 is SNHLY, CDR2 FYNNEI. The CDR3 DNA sequence: TGTGCCAGCAGTTTCCCTCCCGGGACTAGCGGCTACCATACGCAGTATTTT. The encoded protein is CASSFPPGTSGYHTQYF. The full variable domain, its missing parts supplied by reference TRBV2 and TRBJ2-3, is EPEVTQTPSHQVTQMGQEVILRCVPISNHLYFYWYRQILGQKVEFLVSFYNNEISEKSEIFDDQFSVERPDGSNFTLKIRSTKLEDSAMYFCASSFPPGTSGYHTQYFGPGTRLTVL.

CDR3 sequence: CASSVLDNYEQYF. The CDR3, as DNA: TGCGCCAGCAGCGTTCTTGACAACTACGAGCAGTACTTC. The V gene is TRBV5-1, the J gene TRBJ2-7; D not certain. This CDR3 is built from 13 residues. Trimming took off 4 bases at V and 3 bases at J, with 11 bases between the two ends. Germline V lookup: CDR1 SGHRS, CDR2 YFSETQ.

This clone was seen a few times. V is TRBV5-4 and J is TRBJ2-3; D gene uncertain. Germline CDR1 is SGHNT and CDR2 is YYREEE (reference sequence). Trimming stripped 4 bases from V and 6 bases from J, with 21 bases between. The CDR3 totals 16 residues. The CDR3 region is CASSTRRVGVADTQYF. CDR3 DNA sequence: TGTGCCAGCAGCACCCGACGGGTGGGTGTTGCGGATACGCAGTATTTT.

The chain carries TRBV11-2 and TRBJ1-6; a weak D match, TRBD1 (6 bases). This CDR3 is built from 19 residues. The germline V and J ends were trimmed by 5 bases and 5 bases, with 25 bases remaining between them. The germline V gene encodes CDR1 SGHAT and CDR2 FQNNGV. CDR3 loop: CASSPHRTAGFGNNSPLHF. The CDR3 region has the DNA TGTGCCAGCAGCCCGCATCGGACAGCTGGGTTTGGGAATAATTCACCCCTCCACTTT.

The CDR3 DNA follows: TGCGCCAGCAGCCAGTCGGACGGGGTTTATGGCTACACCTTC. It is translated as CASSQSDGVYGYTF. The chain is built from TRBV4-3 and TRBJ1-2; D unresolved. The CDR3 is 14 amino acids. V was trimmed by 3 bases and J by 5 bases, leaving 13 bases between them. Germline V gives CDR1 LGHNA, CDR2 YSLEER.

A few counts support this clone. The chain couples TRBV7-8 to TRBJ2-4, with D possibly being TRBD1 (6 bases). This CDR3 has 13 residues. V was trimmed by 5 bases and J by 8 bases, leaving 13 bases between them. Germline loops: CDR1 SGHVS, CDR2 FQNEAQ. The CDR3 loop is CASSATGLDIQYF. For the CDR3, the DNA is TGTGCCAGCAGCGCCACAGGGCTGGACATTCAGTACTTC.

This clone was counted a few times. This rearrangement joins TRBV5-1 to TRBJ2-2; D is undetermined. Germline loops: CDR1 SGHRS, CDR2 YFSETQ. The V and J ends lost 3 bases and 3 bases respectively, with 9 bases between them. This CDR3 has 14 residues. CDR3 nucleotides: TGCGCCAGCAGCTCGATCACTCACACCGGGGAGCTGTTTTTT. Residues: CASSSITHTGELFF.

This clone was seen more than once but under ten times. The chain employs TRBV7-2 and TRBJ2-3; TRBD2 might be the D (6 bases). Trimming shortened V by 2 bases and J by 3 bases, and 9 bases separated the two germline ends. The CDR3 is 14 residues long. The germline CDR1 and CDR2 sequences are SGHTA and FQGNSA. This chain's CDR3 is CASSLNGGTDTQYF. The CDR3 nucleotides read TGTGCCAGCAGCTTAAATGGGGGGACAGATACGCAGTATTTT.

The V call is TRBV18, the J call TRBJ2-7; 8 positions agree with TRBD2. The V and J ends lost 0 bases and 4 bases, in that order; junction bases with no gene match: 2. CDR3 length: 14 amino acids. Looked up from germline, CDR1 is KGHSH and CDR2 is LQKENI. CDR3 loop: CASSPPGRVYEQYF. CDR3 DNA: TGTGCCAGCTCACCACCCGGGAGGGTATACGAGCAGTACTTC.

This clone was detected a few times. V gene TRBV9 combines with J gene TRBJ2-1; 11 nucleotides match TRBD2. This CDR3 is 17 amino acids long. V was pared by 2 bases and J by 7 bases, with 11 bases of the junction left unmatched. In germline, CDR1 is SGDLS, CDR2 YYNGEE. This chain's CDR3 is CASSVSGGGKGWNEQFF. CDR3 DNA: TGTGCCAGCAGCGTTAGCGGGGGGGGCAAAGGGTGGAATGAGCAGTTCTTC. Full variable domain (remainder filled in from reference TRBV9 and TRBJ2-1): DSGVTQTPKHLITATGQRVTLRCSPRSGDLSVYWYQQSLDQGLQFLIQYYNGEERAKGNILERFSAQQFPDLHSELNLSSLELGDSALYFCASSVSGGGKGWNEQFFGPGTRLTVL.

The CDR3 region has the DNA TGTGCCAGCAGTTACTCGAGGGAGGGGAAACACACCTTC. This translates into CASSYSREGKHTF. V is TRBV6-5 and J is TRBJ1-2; D is possibly TRBD1 (5 bases). There are 13 residues in the CDR3. The germline V gene encodes CDR1 MNHEY and CDR2 SVGAGI. V lost 0 bases and J 12 bases, leaving 14 bases between the germline ends.

The genes are TRBV18 and TRBJ1-1; TRBD1 matches at 9 bases. Germline V gene lookup returns CDR1 KGHSH and CDR2 LQKENI. V lost 5 bases to trimming and J lost 6 bases; unmatched junction nucleotides: 7. There are 14 residues in the CDR3. DNA of the CDR3: TGTGCCAGCTCATCACAGGGGGCTGTTGCTGAAGCTTTCTTT. Its protein is CASSSQGAVAEAFF.

CDR3 DNA sequence: TGTGCCAGCACGTCTACAGGGGCTAGCTCCTACGAGCAGTACTTC. The encoded protein is CASTSTGASSYEQYF. J is TRBJ2-7 and V is TRBV21-1; TRBD1 is the table's D call, not checked against the DNA. TRBV21-1 is recorded as a pseudogene. This CDR3 is 15 amino acids long.

This clone has a count of ten or more. The chain employs TRBV7-9 and TRBJ2-3; 7 bases are a match to TRBD1. Trimming at V came to 7 bases and at J to 4 bases, leaving 20 bases not matched to a gene. The CDR3 loop spans 18 amino acids. Germline CDR1 SEHNR, CDR2 FQNEAQ (reference sequence). This chain's CDR3 is CASTTSSGAGGHSDTQYF. DNA of the CDR3: TGTGCCAGCACCACCTCGTCCGGAGCAGGGGGTCACTCAGATACGCAGTATTTT.

The CDR3 protein is CASSLGDLAGGLGETQYF. CDR3 nucleotide sequence: TGTGCCAGCAGCTTAGGCGATCTAGCGGGGGGGCTCGGGGAGACCCAGTACTTC. The chain has TRBV11-2 and TRBJ2-5; 12 nucleotides line up with TRBD2. V was clipped by 1 base and J by 5 bases; unmatched bases: 11. Germline values: CDR1 SGHAT, CDR2 FQNNGV. The CDR3 consists of 18 residues.

The rearrangement links TRBV2 to TRBJ2-7; 11 nucleotides align to TRBD1. Germline V gene sequence: CDR1 SNHLY, CDR2 FYNNEI. The CDR3 is 13 residues long. With 8 bases clipped from V and 3 bases from J, the junction kept 3 bases outside the gene matches. The CDR3 DNA sequence: TGTGCCAGCTGGACAGGGGGCGGCTACGAGCAGTACTTC. As protein: CASWTGGGYEQYF.

This clone occurred many times. The rearrangement joins TRBV4-2 to TRBJ2-1; 11 bases fit TRBD2. The CDR3 has 16 residues. Per the germline V gene, CDR1 is LGHNA and CDR2 is YNFKEQ. V shed 0 bases and J 6 bases; nucleotides not matched to a gene: 4. CDR3: CASSQDGLAGGNEQFF. The CDR3 bases are TGTGCCAGCAGCCAAGATGGCCTAGCGGGGGGCAATGAGCAGTTCTTC.